Listed here is a single T cell receptor (beta chain). Its antigen is unidentified. The data originate from a study of post-analysis software for immune sequencing data. Between the trimmed V and J ends, which lost 2 bases and 2 bases, there was a span of 13 bases. This CDR3 region has 16 residues. The V gene's germline CDR1 is MNHNS and CDR2 SASEGT. cDNA libraries of TCR beta carried unique molecular identifiers. A single record per CDR3 protein comes from TCRdb applying MiXCR to the PCR reads. This repertoire shows about 430,000 distinct CDR3 sequences, approximately 39% found once; its top ten account for approximately 7.1%. Broader study findings: Higher frequency in patients than in controls was seen for about five TRBV segments, with TRBV5-6, TRBV5-1 and TRBV20-1 among them.

The origin of this receptor is a girl aged 2 to 9 with multiple sclerosis. The source material was blood. This sequence joins TRBV6-1 and TRBJ2-1; maybe TRBD2 (6 bases). The CDR3 loop is CASSEIGGSTYNEQFF. The CDR3 bases are TGTGCCAGCAGTGAAATTGGAGGGTCCACCTACAATGAGCAGTTCTTC.